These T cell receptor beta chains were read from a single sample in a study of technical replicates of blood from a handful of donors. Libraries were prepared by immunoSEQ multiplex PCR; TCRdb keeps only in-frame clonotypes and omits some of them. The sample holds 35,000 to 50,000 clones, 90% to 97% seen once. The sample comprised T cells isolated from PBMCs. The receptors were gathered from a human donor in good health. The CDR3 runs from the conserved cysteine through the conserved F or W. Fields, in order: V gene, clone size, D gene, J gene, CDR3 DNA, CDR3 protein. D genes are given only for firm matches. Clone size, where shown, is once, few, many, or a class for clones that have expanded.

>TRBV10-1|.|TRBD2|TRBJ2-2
TGCGCCAGCAGTTTAATCTCACTAGCGGGATCGGGCACCGGGGAGCTGTTTTTT
CASSLISLAGSGTGELFF
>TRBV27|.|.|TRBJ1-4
TGTGCCAGCGGAGACCTTAGTGAAAAACTGTTTTTT
CASGDLSEKLFF
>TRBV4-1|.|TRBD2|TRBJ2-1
TGCGCCAGCAGCCAAGATGCGATAGCGGGGGATGAGCAGTTCTTC
CASSQDAIAGDEQFF
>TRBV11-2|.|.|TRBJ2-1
TGTGCCAGCAGTTATAGGACAGATGACGAGCAGTTCTTC
CASSYRTDDEQFF
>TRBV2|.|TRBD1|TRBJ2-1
TGTGCCAGCGCAAGACAGGGGCCCTACAATGAGCAGTTCTTC
CASARQGPYNEQFF
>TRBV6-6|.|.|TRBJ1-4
TGTGCCAGCAGTTACGTCAGGGCAACTAATGAAAAACTGTTTTTT
CASSYVRATNEKLFF
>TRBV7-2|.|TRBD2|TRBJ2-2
TGTGCCAGCGGGCTAAATGGCGGGAGCACCGGGGAGCTGTTTTTT
CASGLNGGSTGELFF
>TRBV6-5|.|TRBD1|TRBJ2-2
TGTGCCAGCTTCAGGGGGTCGGTCGGCACCGGGGAGCTGTTTTTT
CASFRGSVGTGELFF
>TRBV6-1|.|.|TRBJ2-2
TGTGCCAGCAGTATCCTCGGGGCCGGGGAGCTGTTTTTT
CASSILGAGELFF
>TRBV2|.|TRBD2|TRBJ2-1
TGTGCCAGCGTTGTACGCGGGCTTAGCGGGGGCGGAGCCTACAATGAGCAGTTCTTC
CASVVRGLSGGGAYNEQFF
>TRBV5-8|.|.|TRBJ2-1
TGTGCCAGCAGCTTGACAGGGAGCTCCTACAATGAGCAGTTCTTC
CASSLTGSSYNEQFF
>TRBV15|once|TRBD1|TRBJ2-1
TGTGCCACCAGCGTGCAGGGGGTGCAGTTCTTC
CATSVQGVQFF